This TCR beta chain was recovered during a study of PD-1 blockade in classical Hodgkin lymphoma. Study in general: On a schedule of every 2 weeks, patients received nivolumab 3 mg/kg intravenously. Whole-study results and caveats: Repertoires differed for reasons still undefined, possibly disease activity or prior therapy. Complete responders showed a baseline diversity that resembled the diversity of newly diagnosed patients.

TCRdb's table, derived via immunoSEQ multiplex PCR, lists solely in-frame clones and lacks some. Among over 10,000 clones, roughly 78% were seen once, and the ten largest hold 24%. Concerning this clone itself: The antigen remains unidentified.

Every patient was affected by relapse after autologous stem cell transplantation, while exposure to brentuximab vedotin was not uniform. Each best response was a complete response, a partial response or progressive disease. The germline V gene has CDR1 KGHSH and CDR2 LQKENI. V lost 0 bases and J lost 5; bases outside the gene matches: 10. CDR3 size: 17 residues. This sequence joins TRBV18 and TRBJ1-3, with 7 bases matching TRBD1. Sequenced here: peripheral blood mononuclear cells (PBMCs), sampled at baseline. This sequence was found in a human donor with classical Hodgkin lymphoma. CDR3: CASSPPTGTATRNTIYF. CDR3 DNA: TGTGCCAGCTCACCACCTACCGGGACAGCGACGAGAAACACCATATATTTT.